These 8 T cell receptor beta chains came from one sample sequenced in a study of blood T cells in healthy people across ages. The authors ran a second PCR of 7 to 11 cycles using a sample-barcoded 5' primer and a J-beta primer mix. TCRdb called the 5' RACE reads again in MiXCR, with one record for every CDR3 protein. The profile shows some 290,000 distinct CDR3 sequences, roughly 27% of them singletons. Material for sequencing was blood. The receptors come from a woman aged 70 to 79 in good health.

The chain has TRBV7-2 and TRBJ2-5, with TRBD2 matching over 7 bases. Per the germline V gene, CDR1 is SGHTA and CDR2 is FQGNSA. CDR3 size: 15 residues. J gave up 5 bases and V 1 base, and 7 bases lay outside the gene matches. The DNA of the CDR3 is TGTGCCAGCAGCTTAGAAGCGGGGAGGCGCGAGACCCAGTACTTC. Its protein product is CASSLEAGRRETQYF.

About this clonotype itself: Its ends do not fully match the called genes, so a read error is possible. The rearrangement uses TRBV4-3 and TRBJ1-4; TRBD1 matches at 7 bases. Germline CDR1 reads LGHNA; CDR2 reads YSLEER. There are 13 residues in the CDR3. CDR3 DNA sequence: TGCGCCAGCAGCCAAGATCTGCGACAGGGTGGCGTGTTT. This gives the protein CASSQDLRQGGVF.

This clonotype came up a few times. J is TRBJ2-6 and V is TRBV2; TRBD1 is a possible D gene (5 bases). This CDR3 has 12 residues. The V end lost 10 bases, the J end lost 9 bases, and 13 bases lay between the germline ends. In germline, CDR1 is SNHLY, CDR2 FYNNEI. The CDR3 loop reads CANRQNGNVLTF. In DNA, the CDR3 is TGTGCCAACCGACAGAATGGCAACGTCCTGACTTTC.

This chain connects TRBV5-1 to TRBJ1-4; D is unclear. There are 16 residues in the CDR3. Germline CDR1 SGHRS, CDR2 YFSETQ. The V and J ends lost 1 base and 4 bases respectively, with 14 bases between them. This chain's CDR3 is CASSLNRVGGNEKLFF. In DNA, the CDR3 is TGCGCCAGCAGCTTGAATAGGGTAGGAGGTAATGAAAAACTGTTTTTT.

There are a few counts of this clonotype. The rearrangement uses TRBV10-3 and TRBJ2-5, with a weak D call TRBD2 (6 bases). V lost 8 bases and J lost 2, with 21 bases in between. The CDR3 consists of 16 residues. Germline V gene lookup returns CDR1 ENHRY and CDR2 SYGVKD. This chain's CDR3 is CAIARRGGIQQETQYF. DNA for the CDR3: TGTGCCATCGCCAGACGGGGCGGGATCCAACAAGAGACCCAGTACTTC.

There are a few counts of this clonotype. This chain joins TRBV20-1 and TRBJ2-7; 7 bases are a match to TRBD1. Trimming removed 4 bases from V and 5 bases from J; junction bases left unmatched: 11. From germline, CDR1 is DFQATT and CDR2 SNEGSKA (reference sequence). There are 14 residues in the CDR3. The DNA for the CDR3 is TGCAGTGCTATCGGGACAGCAAACGTCCACGAGCAGTACTTC. Its translation is CSAIGTANVHEQYF.

This clonotype turned up a few times. The chain uses TRBV28 and TRBJ2-2, with 16 bases identical to TRBD2. The junction had 8 bases not matched to a gene; V was cut back by 4 bases and J by 3 bases. The germline V gene has CDR1 MDHEN and CDR2 SYDVKM. The CDR3 sequence is 19 residues long. Here the CDR3 DNA reads TGTGCCAGCAGTTCGCCGGGACTAGCGGGAGGGGGATACACCGGGGAGCTGTTTTTT. This codes for CASSSPGLAGGGYTGELFF.

The V call is TRBV7-9, the J call TRBJ2-4; 9 nucleotides match TRBD1. Trimming removed 5 bases from V and 0 bases from J; junction bases left unmatched: 11. The CDR3 runs to 18 residues. Germline-derived CDR1 and CDR2 are SEHNR and FQNEAQ (reference sequence). DNA of the CDR3: TGTGCCAGCAGCCCGGACAGGGGCTCTACCTTAGCCAAAAACATTCAGTACTTC. Amino acids: CASSPDRGSTLAKNIQYF.